This T cell receptor (beta chain) was recorded in a study of blood T cell repertoires in COVID-19. As for the study in general: Sources were T cells, B-cell-depleted T cells, or PBMCs; the material itself was cDNA or gDNA.

Some clones are missing from TCRdb's copy, which holds only in-frame ones; the method was immunoSEQ multiplex PCR. Of tens of thousands of clones listed, 75% to 80% are singletons. The CDR3 is 15 amino acids. V lost 6 bases and J lost 6; bases outside the gene matches: 9. CDR1 and CDR2 (germline): MNHEY, SVGAGI. The rearrangement uses TRBV6-5 and TRBJ2-2, with TRBD2 matching 8 bases. The sequence was collected from a man aged 65 to 79 with COVID-19, enrolled during active disease. The specimen sequenced was peripheral blood. CDR3 in DNA: TGTGCCAGCAGCCGCCGGGGGGGGATCGCCGGGGAGCTGTTTTTT. Amino acids: CASSRRGGIAGELFF.